This TCR beta chain derives from a study of vaccination and CD4 T cells after COVID-19. About the research overall: The authors exposed cells to overlapping spike peptides derived from SARS-CoV-2, HCoV-NL63, HCoV-OC43 and HCoV-229E.

Time point noted: late sampling 161 to 241 days after vaccination in a few convalescent patients. Treatment: approximately 10-day PBMC culture with coronavirus spike peptide pools or control peptides (ViraFEST assay). V lost 7 bases and J lost 2, with 8 bases in between. The germline gives CDR1 MNHNS, CDR2 SASEGT. CDR3 length equals 12 residues. Study findings and constraints: The study found median SARS-CoV-2-reactive clonotypes rising from 21 to 38, not significantly.

Sequencing of the DNA from cultured CD4+ T cells was carried out with the Oncomine TCR Beta short-read assay. Each CDR3 protein is one row after TCRdb ran MiXCR on the PCR reads. The repertoire holds about 16,000 distinct CDR3 sequences, approximately 50% seen once, with roughly a sixth in the top ten. In regard to this clonotype: What it binds is unknown.

The sample consisted of CD4+ T cells from blood, cultured in vitro, taken about 7 months after SARS-CoV-2 vaccination. The receptor was derived from a human donor who had recovered from COVID-19. The chain is built from TRBV6-1 and TRBJ1-1; no clear D gene. CDR3 sequence (DNA): TGTGCCAGCAAGGTGGGCAACACTGAAGCTTTCTTT. Encoded protein: CASKVGNTEAFF.